The present T cell receptor beta chain was sequenced within a study of blood T cell repertoires in COVID-19. Across the study: Some COVID-19 samples were acute and others convalescent; all came from the United States, Italy and Spain. From T cells, B-cell-depleted T cells, or PBMCs came the material, which was cDNA or gDNA.

This CDR3 is 19 amino acids long. Germline V gives CDR1 MNHEY, CDR2 SMNVEV (reference sequence). V dropped 3 bases and J dropped 3 bases, with 23 bases sitting between them. Per the study methods: Reference gene primer amplification in the assay estimated nucleated cell counts. Some clones are missing from TCRdb's copy, which holds only in-frame ones; the method was immunoSEQ multiplex PCR. D and trimming were read from the DNA, whereas the V and J calls and clone size are those reported in that table. The table records 150,000 to 200,000 clones, 70% to 90% of them present only once. This TCR was recovered from a man between 50 and 59 years old with active or convalescent COVID-19. The sequencing sample was made of peripheral blood. The V call is TRBV27, the J call TRBJ1-4; D perhaps matches TRBD1 (5 bases). CDR3 sequence reads: CASSLGLARTAKANEKLFF. CDR3 DNA sequence: TGTGCCAGCAGTTTGGGACTGGCGCGGACGGCGAAAGCTAATGAAAAACTGTTTTTT.